This TCR beta chain was obtained from a study of blood T cell repertoires in COVID-19. Study-wide context: Acute and convalescent COVID-19 specimens originated in the United States, Italy and Spain. T cells, B-cell-depleted T cells, or PBMCs supplied cDNA or gDNA.

In the original workflow: For nucleated cells, counts were estimated from reference gene primer amplification. Clones were sequenced by immunoSEQ multiplex PCR, and TCRdb holds only the in-frame ones, with some missing. V and J calls plus clone size are reproduced from that table; the DNA served to infer D and trimming. The data show about 59,000 clones, more than 60% seen once. This clone was found once. V was clipped by 3 bases and J by 3 bases, with 9 bases between them. Germline lookup yields CDR1 SGHVS and CDR2 FQNEAQ. The CDR3 extends over 13 amino acids. This clonotype was obtained from an older woman with acute or convalescent COVID-19. The specimen sequenced was peripheral blood. V usage is TRBV7-8 and J usage is TRBJ2-7, with D perhaps TRBD1 (5 bases). Written as DNA, the CDR3 is TGTGCCAGCAGCTTTGTAGGGGACTACGAGCAGTACTTC. This gives the protein CASSFVGDYEQYF.